This section outlines one TCR beta chain sequence together with its context. This specimen comes from a study of identical twins. MiXCR, run by TCRdb on the 5' RACE reads, gives a single entry per CDR3 protein. The sample carries roughly 690,000 distinct CDR3 sequences, less than 25% recorded once. This same sample was also taken into another study, of T cells expressing NK-cell markers.

Sequenced: PBMCs. This TCR derives from a woman between 18 and 29 years old in good health.

Written as DNA, the CDR3 is TGTGCCAGCACCCAGGGGCCTAGCGGGGGCCGGACTACGCAGTATTTT. It yields the protein CASTQGPSGGRTTQYF. This chain links TRBV5-6 with TRBJ2-3; TRBD2 matches 10 bases. With 6 bases clipped from V and 8 bases from J, the junction kept 15 bases outside the gene matches. CDR1 is SGHDT, CDR2 YYEEEE, per germline. The CDR3 spans 16 residues.